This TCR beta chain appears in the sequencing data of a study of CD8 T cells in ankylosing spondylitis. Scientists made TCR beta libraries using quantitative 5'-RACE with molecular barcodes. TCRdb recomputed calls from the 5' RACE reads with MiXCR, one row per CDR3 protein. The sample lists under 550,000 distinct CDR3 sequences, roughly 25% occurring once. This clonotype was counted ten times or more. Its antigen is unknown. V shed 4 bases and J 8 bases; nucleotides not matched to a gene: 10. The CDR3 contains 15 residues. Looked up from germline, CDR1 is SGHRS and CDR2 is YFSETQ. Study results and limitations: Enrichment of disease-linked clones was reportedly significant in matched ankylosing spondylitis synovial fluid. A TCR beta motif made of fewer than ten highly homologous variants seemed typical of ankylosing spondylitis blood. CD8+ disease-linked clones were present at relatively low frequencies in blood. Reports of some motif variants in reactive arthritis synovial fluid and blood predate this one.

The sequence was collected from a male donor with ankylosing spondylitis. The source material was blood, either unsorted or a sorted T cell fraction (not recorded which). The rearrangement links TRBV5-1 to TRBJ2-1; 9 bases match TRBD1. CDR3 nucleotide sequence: TGCGCCAGCAGCCTGGACGGGACAGGGATCGATGAGCAGTTCTTC. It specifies CASSLDGTGIDEQFF.